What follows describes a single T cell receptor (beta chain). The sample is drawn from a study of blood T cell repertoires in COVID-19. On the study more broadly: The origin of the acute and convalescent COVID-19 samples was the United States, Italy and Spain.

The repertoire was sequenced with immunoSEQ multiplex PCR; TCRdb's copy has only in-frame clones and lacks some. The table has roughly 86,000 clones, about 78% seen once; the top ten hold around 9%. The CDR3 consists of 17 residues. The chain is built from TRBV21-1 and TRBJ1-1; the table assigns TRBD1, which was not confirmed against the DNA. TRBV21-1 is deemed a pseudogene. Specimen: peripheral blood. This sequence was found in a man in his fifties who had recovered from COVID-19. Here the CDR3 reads CASSKSGQGVRNTEAFF. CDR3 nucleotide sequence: TGTGCCAGCAGCAAATCGGGACAGGGGGTGAGGAACACTGAAGCTTTCTTT.